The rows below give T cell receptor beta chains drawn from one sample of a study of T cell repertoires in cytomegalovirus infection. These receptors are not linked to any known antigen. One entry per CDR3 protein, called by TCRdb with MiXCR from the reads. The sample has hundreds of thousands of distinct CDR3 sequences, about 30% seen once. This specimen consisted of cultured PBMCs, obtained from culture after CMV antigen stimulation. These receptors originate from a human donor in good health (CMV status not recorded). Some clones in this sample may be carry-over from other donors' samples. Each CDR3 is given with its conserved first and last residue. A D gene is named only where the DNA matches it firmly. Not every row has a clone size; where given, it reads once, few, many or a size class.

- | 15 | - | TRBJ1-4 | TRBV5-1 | TGCGCCAGCAGCTCGGGACGGAATACTAACGAAAAACTGTTTTTT | CASSSGRNTNEKLFF
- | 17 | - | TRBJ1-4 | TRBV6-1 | TGTGCCAGCAGTTATCGGGAGGATGGGGCAACTAATGAAAAACTGTTTTTT | CASSYREDGATNEKLFF
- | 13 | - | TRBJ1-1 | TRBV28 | TGTGCCAGCAGCCTTCCGTCGGGTTCTGAAGCTTTCTTT | CASSLPSGSEAFF
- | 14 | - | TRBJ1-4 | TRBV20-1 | TGCAGTGCTAGAGGCCGGACGGGAAATGAAAAACTGTTTTTT | CSARGRTGNEKLFF
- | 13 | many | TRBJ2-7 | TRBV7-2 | TGTGCCAGCAGCTTAAGGGGCCTGTGGGAGCAGTACTTC | CASSLRGLWEQYF
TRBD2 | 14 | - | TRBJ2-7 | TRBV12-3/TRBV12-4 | TGTGCCAGCAGCGGGACTAGTCGGTCCTACGAGCAGTACTTC | CASSGTSRSYEQYF
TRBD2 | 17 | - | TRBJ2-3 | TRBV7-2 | TGTGCCAGCACCCTTCGGGGCGGCGGGGGAAGCACAGATACGCAGTATTTT | CASTLRGGGGSTDTQYF
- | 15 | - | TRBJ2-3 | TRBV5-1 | TGCGCCAGCACTTCTCAGGTCCCGAGCACAGATACGCAGTATTTT | CASTSQVPSTDTQYF
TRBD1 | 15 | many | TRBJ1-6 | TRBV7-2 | TGTGCCAGCAGCTTAAGGGGACAGGGGATTTCACCCCTCCACTTT | CASSLRGQGISPLHF
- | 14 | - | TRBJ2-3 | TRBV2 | TGTGCCAGCAGTGGTCTAGTTATCACAGATACGCAGTATTTT | CASSGLVITDTQYF
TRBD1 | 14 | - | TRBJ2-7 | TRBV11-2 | TGTGCCAGCAGCTTTTGGACAGGGGGGTACGAGCAGTACTTC | CASSFWTGGYEQYF
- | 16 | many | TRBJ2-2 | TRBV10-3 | TGTGCCATCAGTGAGCTACAGGGCCTTAACACCGGGGAGCTGTTTTTT | CAISELQGLNTGELFF
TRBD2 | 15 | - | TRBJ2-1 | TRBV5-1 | TGCGCCAGCAGCGTCGGGACTAGCTTCTACAATGAGCAGTTCTTC | CASSVGTSFYNEQFF
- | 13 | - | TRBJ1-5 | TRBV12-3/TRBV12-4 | TGTGCCAGCAGAACAGGGAGAGGTCAGCCCCAGCATTTT | CASRTGRGQPQHF
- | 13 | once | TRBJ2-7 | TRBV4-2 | TGTGCCAGCAGCCAAGAGACCGCCTACGAGCAGTACTTC | CASSQETAYEQYF
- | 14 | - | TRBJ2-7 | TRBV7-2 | TGTGCCAGCAGCTTAGGTTCGGGGATAAACGAGCAGTACTTC | CASSLGSGINEQYF
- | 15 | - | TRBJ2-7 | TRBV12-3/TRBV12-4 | TGTGCCAGCAGGTTCTCCCTCGTCGGCTCCTACGAGCAGTACTTC | CASRFSLVGSYEQYF
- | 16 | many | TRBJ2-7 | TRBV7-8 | TGTGCCAGCAGCCACGGCGGCGGGTTGGGGGGCTACGAGCAGTACTTC | CASSHGGGLGGYEQYF
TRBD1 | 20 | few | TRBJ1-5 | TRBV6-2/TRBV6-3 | TGTGCCAGCTCCACGGGACAGTTAGCCGACTTTGACCTTTACAATCAGCCCCAGCATTTT | CASSTGQLADFDLYNQPQHF
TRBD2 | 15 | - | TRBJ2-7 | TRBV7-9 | TGTGCCAGCAGCTCCTCGGGAGGCATCTCCTACGAGCAGTACTTC | CASSSSGGISYEQYF
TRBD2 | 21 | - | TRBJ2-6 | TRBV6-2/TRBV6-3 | TGTGCCAGCAGCGCCTTACAACCACCAGCGGGAGGGTGGCCTGGGGCCAACGTCCTGACTTTC | CASSALQPPAGGWPGANVLTF
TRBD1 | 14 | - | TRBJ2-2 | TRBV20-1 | TGCAGTGCTGGGTCCGGGACAGCCACCGGGGAGCTGTTTTTT | CSAGSGTATGELFF
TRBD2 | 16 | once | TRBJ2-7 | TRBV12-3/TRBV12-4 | TGTGCCAGCAGAGGCCCTCCGGCTAGCGGGAACTACGAGCAGTACTTC | CASRGPPASGNYEQYF
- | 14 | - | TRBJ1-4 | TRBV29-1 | TGCAGCGTTCGGTTTTGGGGGGATAATGAAAAACTGTTTTTT | CSVRFWGDNEKLFF
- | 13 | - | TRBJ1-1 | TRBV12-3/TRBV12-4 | TGTGCCAGCAGCTTGGGTCCCGGGGCCCAAGCTTTCTTT | CASSLGPGAQAFF
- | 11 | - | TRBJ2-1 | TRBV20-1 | TGCAGTGCTAGCCCGACCACTTTGCAGTTCTTC | CSASPTTLQFF
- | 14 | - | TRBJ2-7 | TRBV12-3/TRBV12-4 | TGTGCCAGCAGTTTACAGGGAAATGTCGGCGAGCAGTACTTC | CASSLQGNVGEQYF
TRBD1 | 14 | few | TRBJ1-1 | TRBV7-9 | TGTGCCAGCAGCTTAGCTGGCACGGGACAGGGCGAACACTTT | CASSLAGTGQGEHF
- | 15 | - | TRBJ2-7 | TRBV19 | TGTGCCAGTAGTATCCAGCCAGGACAACCCTACGAGCAGTACTTC | CASSIQPGQPYEQYF
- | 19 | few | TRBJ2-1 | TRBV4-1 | TGCGCCAGCAGCCACCAAAACCGAGCTGGCGGTTATTACCTGGGTGAGCAGTTCTTC | CASSHQNRAGGYYLGEQFF
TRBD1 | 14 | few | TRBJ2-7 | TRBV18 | TGTGCCAGCTCGCTCTACAGGGGGCGGTACGAGCAGTACTTC | CASSLYRGRYEQYF
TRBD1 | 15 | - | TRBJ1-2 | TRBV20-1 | TGCAGTGCTAGAGGGGCGGGACAGGGGAACTATGGCTACACCTTC | CSARGAGQGNYGYTF
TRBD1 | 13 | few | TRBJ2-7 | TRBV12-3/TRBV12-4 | TGTGCCAGCACCGAGACAGGGCTCTACGAGCAGTACTTC | CASTETGLYEQYF
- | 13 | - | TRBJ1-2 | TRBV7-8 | TGTGCCAGCAGCTTAGATGTGGAGTATGGCTACACCTTC | CASSLDVEYGYTF
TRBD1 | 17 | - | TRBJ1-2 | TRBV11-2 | TGTGCCAGCAGACCATCGGGACAGGGCCCCTCTCGAGGGGGCTACACCTTC | CASRPSGQGPSRGGYTF
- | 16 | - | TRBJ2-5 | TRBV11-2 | TGTGCCAGCAGCTTAGCAATTAGGGATGTGGGGGAGACCCAGTACTTC | CASSLAIRDVGETQYF
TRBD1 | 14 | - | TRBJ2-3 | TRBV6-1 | TGTGCCAGCAGAGGACAGGGGGGAGTAGATACGCAGTATTTT | CASRGQGGVDTQYF
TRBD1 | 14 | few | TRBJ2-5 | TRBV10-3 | TGTGCCATCAGTGGGACAGGGGGCAGAGAGACCCAGTACTTC | CAISGTGGRETQYF
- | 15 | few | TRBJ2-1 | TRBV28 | TGTGCCAGCAGAAAGTCAATAGCAGGTAACAATGAGCAGTTCTTC | CASRKSIAGNNEQFF
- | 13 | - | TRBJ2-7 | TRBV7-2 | TGTGCCAGCAGCGCGGTAGGATCTTACGGTCAGTACTTC | CASSAVGSYGQYF
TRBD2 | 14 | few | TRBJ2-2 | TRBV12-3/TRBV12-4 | TGTGCCACCCGACTAGCGGCGAACACCGGGGAGCTGTTTTTT | CATRLAANTGELFF
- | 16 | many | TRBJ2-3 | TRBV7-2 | TGTGCCAGCAGCTCACGAGCACCCGGGGGCACAGATACGCAGTATTTT | CASSSRAPGGTDTQYF
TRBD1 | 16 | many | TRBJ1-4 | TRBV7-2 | TGTGCCAGCAGCCTGGGACAGGGGCCAACTAATGAAAAACTGTTTTTT | CASSLGQGPTNEKLFF
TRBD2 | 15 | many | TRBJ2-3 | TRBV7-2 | TGTGCCAGCAGCAAAGCGGGGCGGATCCCAGATACGCAGTATTTT | CASSKAGRIPDTQYF
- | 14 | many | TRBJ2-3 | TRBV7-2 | TGTGCCAGCAGCTTAGCGATGGGGACAGATACGCAGTATTTT | CASSLAMGTDTQYF
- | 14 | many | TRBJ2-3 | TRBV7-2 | TGTGCCAGCAGCCCCGTCGGTGGCACAGATACGCAGTATTTT | CASSPVGGTDTQYF
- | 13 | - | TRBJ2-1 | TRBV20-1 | TGCAGTATACGGGACCCCTTGGGCAATGAGCAGTTCTTC | CSIRDPLGNEQFF
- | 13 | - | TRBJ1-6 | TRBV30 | TGTGCCTGGACTCCAGGTCGGAATTCACCCCTCCACTTT | CAWTPGRNSPLHF
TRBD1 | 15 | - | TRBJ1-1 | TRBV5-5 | TGTGCCAGCAGCTTGATGCAGGGGGCGGGTACTGAAGCTTTCTTT | CASSLMQGAGTEAFF
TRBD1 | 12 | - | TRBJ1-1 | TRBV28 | TGTGCCAGCAGCTCAGGGGGGAGTGGAGCTTTCTTT | CASSSGGSGAFF